The 26 T cell receptor beta chains below all came from one sample that was sequenced in a study of CD8 T cells in Susac syndrome. RNA amounts of about 0.5 to 1 ug underwent reverse transcription with random hexamers. TCRdb ran MiXCR on the immunoSEQ multiplex PCR reads and lists one entry per CDR3 protein. The repertoire consists of about 200,000 distinct CDR3 sequences, with 80% to 95% occurring once and the leading ten covering 0.1% to 0.12%. Sequencing used CD4+ T cells from PBMCs. These receptors came from a human donor in good health.

The chain has TRBV12-3 or TRBV12-4 and TRBJ2-1; possible D gene TRBD2, 6 bases. The ends were cut back, 8 bases at V and 4 bases at J, with 15 bases in the middle. This CDR3 has 14 amino acids. CDR3 nucleotide sequence: TGTGCCAGCTGCCTCGGGGGTGTTTACAATGAGCAGTTCTTC. The encoded protein is CASCLGGVYNEQFF.

The chain is built from TRBV6-2 or TRBV6-3 and TRBJ1-1, with D perhaps TRBD1 (5 bases). The CDR3 length is 11 residues. V gave up 9 bases and J gave up 4 bases, with 9 bases separating them. Germline V lookup: CDR1 MNHEY, CDR2 SVGEGT. This CDR3 reads CASHQGTEAFF. CDR3 DNA sequence: TGTGCCAGTCACCAGGGCACTGAAGCTTTCTTT.

The rearrangement joins TRBV3-1 to TRBJ1-3, with D perhaps matching TRBD1 (5 bases). Germline values: CDR1 LGHDT, CDR2 YNNKEL (reference sequence). CDR3 length: 16 residues. Trimming stripped 0 bases from V and 3 bases from J, with 12 bases between. In DNA form, the CDR3 reads TGTGCCAGCAGCCAAGATTCGGGGGTTGGTGGAAACACCATATATTTT. Translating gives CASSQDSGVGGNTIYF.

The rearrangement joins TRBV9 to TRBJ2-7, with TRBD1 matching over 9 bases. The V segment lost 3 bases and the J segment 3 bases; nucleotides outside the gene matches: 7. CDR1 SGDLS and CDR2 YYNGEE come from the germline V gene. The CDR3 covers 15 residues. In nucleotides, the CDR3 is TGTGCCAGCAGCGCCCGGGGGGACAGGGACTACGAGCAGTACTTC. This sequence encodes CASSARGDRDYEQYF.

This sequence joins TRBV5-4 and TRBJ2-2; D uncertain. V was cut by 2 bases and J by 1 base, with 3 bases left in between. This CDR3 contains 13 residues. The germline gives CDR1 SGHNT, CDR2 YYREEE (reference sequence). CDR3 sequence reads: CASSFKNTGELFF. The CDR3 DNA sequence: TGTGCCAGCAGCTTTAAGAACACCGGGGAGCTGTTTTTT.

The chain carries TRBV20-1 and TRBJ2-1; possibly TRBD2 for D (6 bases). There are 13 residues in the CDR3. Looked up from germline, CDR1 is DFQATT and CDR2 is SNEGSKA (reference sequence). V lost 6 bases and J lost 7, with 16 bases in between. The CDR3: CSARGPSGNEQFF. CDR3 in DNA: TGCAGTGCCCGGGGCCCAAGCGGGAATGAGCAGTTCTTC.

The chain has TRBV24-1 and TRBJ2-1; D not certain. V dropped 4 bases and J dropped 3 bases, with 3 bases sitting between them. Germline assignment: CDR1 KGHDR and CDR2 SFDVKD. This CDR3 has 12 residues. The chain's CDR3 is CATSDGYNEQFF. The CDR3 DNA follows: TGTGCCACCAGTGACGGCTACAATGAGCAGTTCTTC.

This rearrangement joins TRBV29-1 to TRBJ2-5, with D possibly TRBD2 on 5 matching bases. The germline V and J ends were trimmed by 7 bases and 1 base, with 13 bases remaining between them. This CDR3 has 13 amino acids. CDR1 and CDR2 (germline): SQVTM, ANQGSEA. The CDR3 region is CSGERGLQETQYF. For the CDR3, the DNA is TGCAGCGGGGAAAGAGGACTCCAAGAGACCCAGTACTTC.

The chain combines TRBV3-1 with TRBJ1-5; tentative D call: TRBD1 (5 bases). V was trimmed by 1 base and J by 6 bases, leaving 13 bases between them. The CDR3 has 15 residues. In germline, CDR1 is LGHDT, CDR2 YNNKEL (reference sequence). The CDR3, as DNA: TGTGCCAGCAGCCAAGGCACGGGGGAAGGTCAGCCCCAGCATTTT. This encodes CASSQGTGEGQPQHF.

The chain links TRBV7-8 to TRBJ2-7; D might be TRBD1 or TRBD2, each matching 6 bases. In germline, CDR1 is SGHVS, CDR2 FQNEAQ. The CDR3 has 14 amino acids. Trimming removed 5 bases from V and 4 bases from J, with 15 bases in between. CDR3: CASSRGSTGYEQYV. The CDR3 DNA sequence: TGTGCCAGCAGCCGGGGGTCAACAGGGTACGAGCAGTACGTC.

This chain joins TRBV2 and TRBJ1-2, with 7 bases fitting TRBD1. The trim removed 8 bases at V and 6 bases at J, leaving 9 bases unmatched. Looked up from germline, CDR1 is SNHLY and CDR2 is FYNNEI. This CDR3 comprises 13 residues. CDR3 coding DNA: TGTGCCAGCCGCTATGACAGGGTCAATGGCTACACCTTC. Protein product: CASRYDRVNGYTF.

The J gene is TRBJ2-5, the V gene TRBV3-1, with D unclear. Germline V gives CDR1 LGHDT, CDR2 YNNKEL (reference sequence). CDR3 length: 13 residues. Deletions cut 3 bases from V and 1 base from J, with 6 bases between. CDR3 residues: CASSQWFQETQYF. CDR3 bases: TGTGCCAGCAGCCAGTGGTTCCAAGAGACCCAGTACTTC.

The rearrangement links TRBV6-2 or TRBV6-3 to TRBJ2-5; a possible D gene is TRBD1 (6 bases). The CDR3 spans 16 residues. CDR1 and CDR2 from the germline V gene are MNHEY and SVGEGT. V lost 5 bases and J 5 bases, leaving 21 bases between the germline ends. In DNA, the CDR3 is TGTGCCAGCAGTCTTGTTTCAGGGGCGAGAGGGGAGACCCAGTACTTC. Translation: CASSLVSGARGETQYF.

This clonotype was recorded only once. The genes are TRBV11-1 and TRBJ2-1; D call uncertain. Germline-derived CDR1 and CDR2 are SGHAT and FQDESV (reference sequence). This CDR3 comprises 14 residues. V lost 1 base and J lost 6, with 10 bases in between. CDR3 in amino acids: CASSLGAPTNEQFF. The CDR3 nucleotides read TGTGCCAGCAGCTTAGGGGCCCCGACCAATGAGCAGTTCTTC.

This clonotype occurred a few times. The V gene is TRBV5-4, the J gene TRBJ1-2; D unresolved. This CDR3 is 14 amino acids long. V was shortened by 0 bases and J by 2 bases, with 8 bases between the two germline ends. Germline lookup yields CDR1 SGHNT and CDR2 YYREEE (reference sequence). The CDR3 sequence: CASSLGTVNYGYTF. CDR3 bases: TGTGCCAGCAGCTTGGGTACAGTAAACTATGGCTACACCTTC.

The V and J genes are TRBV5-6 and TRBJ2-1, with TRBD2 identical over 7 bases. Losses at the gene ends were 2 bases for V and 3 bases for J; bases not matched to a gene: 5. Germline V CDR1 and CDR2: SGHDT, YYEEEE. The CDR3 has 15 residues. In nucleotides, the CDR3 is TGTGCCAGCAGCTTCGCCGGGGGGATCTACAATGAGCAGTTCTTC. Its translation is CASSFAGGIYNEQFF.

The rearrangement links TRBV3-1 to TRBJ1-3, with a weak D call TRBD1 (6 bases). The V end was cut by 4 bases, the J end by 6 bases, with 25 bases between. The germline V gene has CDR1 LGHDT and CDR2 YNNKEL (reference sequence). The CDR3 spans 18 residues. CDR3 bases: TGTGCCAGCAGCCGGCCCAAGGGGGGTGCGTCGGTGGTAAACACCATATATTTT. Translating it yields CASSRPKGGASVVNTIYF.

About this clonotype itself: One end of the junction varies from germline; a read error may be responsible. The DNA of the CDR3 is TGTGCCAGCTCCTTATCTGAAAACACCATATATTTT. Its translation: CASSLSENTIYF. The V and J genes are TRBV3-1 and TRBJ1-3; no definite D call. The germline V gene has CDR1 LGHDT and CDR2 YNNKEL (reference sequence). This CDR3 has 12 residues. The complete variable domain, with remaining parts taken from reference TRBV3-1 and TRBJ1-3, reads DTAVSQTPKYLVTQMGNDKSIKCEQNLGHDTMYWYKQDSKKFLKIMFSYNNKELIINETVPNRFSPKSPDKAHLNLHINSLELGDSAVYFCASSLSENTIYFGEGSWLTVV.

The chain has TRBV7-3 and TRBJ2-3; D may correspond to TRBD1 or TRBD2 (6 bases each). Germline CDR1 SGHTA, CDR2 FQGTGA. The CDR3 covers 14 residues. V lost 3 bases and J lost 6, with 13 bases in between. This chain's CDR3 is CASSFTGAQDTQYF. The CDR3 nucleotides are TGTGCCAGCAGCTTTACGGGGGCCCAGGATACGCAGTATTTT.

The rearrangement uses TRBV7-2 and TRBJ1-4; D unresolved. With 6 bases removed from V and 0 bases from J, the gap between germline ends came to 5 bases. Germline CDR1 is SGHTA and CDR2 is FQGNSA. The CDR3 length is 13 residues. CDR3 sequence: CASRRSTNEKLFF. As DNA, the CDR3 is TGTGCCAGCAGGAGGTCAACTAATGAAAAACTGTTTTTT.

The chain links TRBV25-1 to TRBJ1-5, with a tentative D call TRBD1 (5 bases). There are 13 residues in the CDR3. Germline V CDR1 and CDR2: MGHDK, SYGVNS. Trimming took off 1 base at V and 7 bases at J, with 8 bases between the two ends. As DNA, the CDR3 is TGTGCCAGCAGTGAATGGGGGGAGCAGCCCCAGCATTTT. This sequence encodes CASSEWGEQPQHF.

The chain carries TRBV6-1 and TRBJ2-1; D is unresolved. V shed 4 bases and J shed 12 bases, with 16 bases lying between them. The CDR3 has 13 residues. Germline CDR1 and CDR2: MNHNS and SASEGT. CDR3 loop: CASSGGLGLGQFF. The CDR3 DNA is TGTGCCAGCAGTGGGGGATTGGGATTAGGGCAGTTCTTC.

The chain uses TRBV9 and TRBJ1-4, with D possibly TRBD1 on 6 matching bases. Germline-derived CDR1 and CDR2 are SGDLS and YYNGEE. Trimming removed 4 bases from V and 3 bases from J, with 16 bases in between. This CDR3 has 16 amino acids. The CDR3, as DNA: TGTGCCAGCAGCCTAGGGGGTCCGGGAGCTAATGAAAAACTGTTTTTT. This codes for CASSLGGPGANEKLFF.

The J gene is TRBJ2-7, the V gene TRBV28; tentatively, D is TRBD2 (6 bases). The CDR3 consists of 14 residues. The V gene lost 6 bases and the J gene lost 0 bases, with 12 bases spanning the gap. The germline CDR1 and CDR2 sequences are MDHEN and SYDVKM. CDR3: CASSPRGSSYEQYF. In DNA, the CDR3 is TGTGCCAGCAGCCCGCGGGGTTCCTCCTACGAGCAGTACTTC.

The table lists this clonotype with a few counts. This CDR3 is CAWSIQLSTETQYF. The CDR3 bases are TGTGCCTGGTCTATCCAGCTAAGCACGGAGACCCAGTACTTC. The chain carries TRBV30 and TRBJ2-5; D is unclear. Trimming pared 5 bases from V and 5 bases from J, leaving 18 bases between. This CDR3 has 14 residues. Germline loops: CDR1 GTSNPN, CDR2 SVGIG (reference sequence).

V usage is TRBV20-1 and J usage is TRBJ2-7; 7 positions agree with TRBD2. This CDR3 contains 11 residues. The V gene's germline CDR1 is DFQATT and CDR2 SNEGSKA (reference sequence). V gave up 6 bases and J gave up 7 bases; unmatched junction bases: 6. Written as DNA, the CDR3 is TGCAGTGCCCGGCGCGGGGGTGAGCAGTACTTC. Translation: CSARRGGEQYF.